This entry is about one T cell receptor (beta chain). This record belongs to a study of OX40 agonist ivuxolimab in advanced cancers. Germline CDR1 SGHRS, CDR2 YFSETQ. CDR3 length: 16 residues. Losses at the gene ends were 3 bases for V and 4 bases for J; bases not matched to a gene: 8. Libraries were prepared by immunoSEQ multiplex PCR; TCRdb keeps only in-frame clonotypes and omits some of them. This table has around 140,000 clones, 75% to 95% appearing once. The chain employs TRBV5-1 and TRBJ2-1; 9 bases are a match to TRBD2. Source: CD4+ or CD8+ T cells sorted from blood, taken in a trial of the OX40 agonist ivuxolimab. The receptor comes from an adult with an advanced solid tumor such as melanoma, head and neck, liver or kidney cancer. CDR3 amino acids: CASSSRLAAKYNEQFF. CDR3 bases: TGCGCCAGCAGCTCTAGACTAGCGGCAAAATACAATGAGCAGTTCTTC.